The clone carrying this T cell receptor beta chain appeared many times. This sample was included in a study of molecular identifiers for immune sequencing clone quantification. TCRdb fed the PCR reads into MiXCR, producing one record per CDR3 protein. Of about 640,000 distinct CDR3 sequences listed, just under 20% are singletons. The receptor was isolated from a human donor in good health. Some libraries in this study had Jurkat cell RNA spiked in. The sample consisted of naive CD8+ T cells from blood, with Jurkat cell RNA spiked in. As for subset: FACS-sorted CD8+CD4-CCR7+CD45RA+ naive T cells.

The CDR3 reads CSAGDSSYEQYF. CDR3 nucleotide sequence: TGCAGCGCCGGGGACAGCTCCTACGAGCAGTACTTC. This chain links TRBV20-1 with TRBJ2-7, with 7 bases matching TRBD1. This CDR3 spans 12 amino acids. From germline, CDR1 is DFQATT and CDR2 SNEGSKA (reference sequence).